The 28 T cell receptor beta chains below come from one sample, sequenced in a study of blood T cells in healthy people across ages. Primers used in a second PCR of about 6 to 11 cycles were a sample-barcoded 5' primer and a J-beta primer mix. TCRdb re-called the 5' RACE reads through MiXCR, storing one row per CDR3 protein. Found here are around 280,000 distinct CDR3 sequences, around 27% of them singletons; the top ten hold roughly 28%. The specimen was blood. The receptor source for this set is a woman between 65 and 79 years old in good health.

The rearrangement links TRBV12-3 or TRBV12-4 to TRBJ2-7; 8 nucleotides agree with TRBD2. Trimming cost V 5 bases and J 2 bases; bases outside gene matches: 11. The CDR3 has 16 amino acids. This CDR3 reads CASSPTGLGFPYEQYF. For the CDR3, the DNA is TGTGCCAGCAGTCCTACGGGACTAGGGTTCCCCTACGAGCAGTACTTC.

This clonotype was found a few times. This chain joins TRBV9 and TRBJ2-5; no clear D gene. The end of the DNA is better explained by TRBJ2-1, so the J call may be wrong. CDR1 and CDR2 from the germline V gene are SGDLS and YYNGEE. The CDR3 has 14 residues. CDR3 nucleotides: TGTGCCAGCAGCGTAGGGCTATCGGAGAATGAGCAGTTCTTC. This translates into CASSVGLSENEQFF.

This clonotype was seen a handful of times. The rearrangement joins TRBV20-1 to TRBJ2-5; 12 bases agree with TRBD2. The CDR3 runs to 13 residues. The V gene's germline CDR1 is DFQATT and CDR2 SNEGSKA (reference sequence). With 6 bases clipped from V and 9 bases from J, the junction kept 8 bases outside the gene matches. CDR3 sequence (DNA): TGCAGTGCCCGATGGACTAGCGGGGAAGCCCAGTACTTC. It encodes CSARWTSGEAQYF.

This clonotype has only a few counts. The chain is built from TRBV10-3 and TRBJ1-2, with 7 bases aligning to TRBD1. The CDR3 is 14 residues long. Per the germline V gene, CDR1 is ENHRY and CDR2 is SYGVKD. The V segment lost 1 base and the J segment 6 bases; nucleotides outside the gene matches: 5. CDR3 sequence: CAISEWDSPNGYTF. Written as DNA, the CDR3 is TGTGCCATCAGTGAGTGGGACAGTCCCAATGGCTACACCTTC.

The sample holds many counts of this clonotype. The chain joins TRBV29-1 to TRBJ2-7; no clear D gene. CDR1 and CDR2 (germline): SQVTM, ANQGSEA. V was shortened by 5 bases and J by 3 bases, with 11 bases between the two germline ends. This CDR3 comprises 12 residues. CDR3 nucleotide sequence: TGCAGCGTTCTTACGACCATCTACGAGCAGTACTTC. Residues: CSVLTTIYEQYF.

The chain links TRBV28 to TRBJ1-4, with TRBD1 as a possible D gene (5 bases). The CDR3 contains 15 residues. The V gene's germline CDR1 is MDHEN and CDR2 SYDVKM. V shed 4 bases and J shed 5 bases, with 14 bases lying between them. The CDR3 here is CASSSVQEINEKLFF. The DNA for the CDR3 is TGTGCCAGCAGTTCTGTACAGGAGATAAATGAAAAACTGTTTTTT.

CDR3 region: CASSLGVKGQETQYF. Here the CDR3 DNA reads TGTGCCAGCTCACTGGGGGTAAAGGGCCAAGAGACCCAGTACTTC. V usage is TRBV18 and J usage is TRBJ2-5; D is possibly TRBD1 or TRBD2 (5 bases each). CDR1 KGHSH and CDR2 LQKENI come from the germline V gene. V was cut by 4 bases and J by 1 base, with 13 bases left in between. The CDR3 covers 15 residues.

This clonotype was found a few times. The chain couples TRBV7-8 to TRBJ2-3, with 8 bases that match TRBD1. CDR3 length: 15 amino acids. Per the germline V gene, CDR1 is SGHVS and CDR2 is FQNEAQ. J gave up 4 bases and V 4 bases, and 7 bases lay outside the gene matches. In nucleotides, the CDR3 is TGTGCCAGCAGCTGGCGGACAGGGTTTCCAGATACGCAGTATTTT. It codes for CASSWRTGFPDTQYF.

This clonotype was recorded a few times. The chain recombines TRBV6-1 with TRBJ2-2; D tentatively fits TRBD1 or TRBD2 (6 bases each). The germline gives CDR1 MNHNS, CDR2 SASEGT. The CDR3 consists of 15 residues. Trimming stripped 5 bases from V and 5 bases from J, with 15 bases between. CDR3 residues: CASSSRQAGTGELFF. Written as DNA, the CDR3 is TGTGCCAGCAGTTCCCGACAGGCGGGAACCGGGGAGCTGTTTTTT.

This clonotype turned up a few times. This chain uses TRBV5-1 with TRBJ1-4; possible D gene TRBD1, 5 bases. Germline V gene lookup returns CDR1 SGHRS and CDR2 YFSETQ. Between the trimmed V and J ends, which lost 0 bases and 4 bases, there was a span of 10 bases. The CDR3 is made up of 15 amino acids. The CDR3 loop is CASSLVGQGNEKLFF. CDR3 nucleotide sequence: TGCGCCAGCAGCTTGGTTGGGCAGGGTAATGAAAAACTGTTTTTT.

This clonotype was observed a handful of times. V and J are TRBV18 and TRBJ2-2; the D is unclear. Germline values: CDR1 KGHSH, CDR2 LQKENI. Trimming cost V 1 base and J 8 bases, with 8 bases left between them. This CDR3 region has 13 residues. CDR3 nucleotides: TGTGCCAGCTCACCACAGGACCAAGGGGAGCTGTTTTTT. This codes for CASSPQDQGELFF.

This clonotype was found a few times. V and J are TRBV7-4 and TRBJ1-3; 8 nucleotides align to TRBD1. The CDR3 spans 16 residues. CDR1 and CDR2 (germline): SGHVT, SQSDAQ. Trimming cost V 4 bases and J 0 bases; bases outside gene matches: 5. The DNA of the CDR3 is TGTGCCAGCAGCTCTCACAGGGGGTACTCTGGAAACACCATATATTTT. This gives the protein CASSSHRGYSGNTIYF.

The gene calls are TRBV4-3 and TRBJ1-6; tentative D call: TRBD1 (6 bases). Trimming took 0 bases from V and 5 from J, leaving 23 bases between them. This CDR3 spans 20 amino acids. Germline-derived CDR1 and CDR2 are LGHNA and YSLEER. CDR3 region: CASSQDPFRGGSRNNSPLHF. The CDR3 coding sequence is TGCGCCAGCAGCCAAGATCCTTTTAGGGGGGGCTCGAGAAATAATTCACCCCTCCACTTT.

The J gene is TRBJ2-3, the V gene TRBV5-1, with 7 bases lining up with TRBD1. J lost 1 base, V lost 6 bases, and 8 bases had no gene match. The CDR3 covers 15 residues. Germline V gene sequence: CDR1 SGHRS, CDR2 YFSETQ. CDR3 residues: CASMVRQGGTDTQYF. Written as DNA, the CDR3 is TGCGCCAGCATGGTCCGACAGGGAGGCACAGATACGCAGTATTTT.

As to this clonotype: Relative to the germline gene, one junction end is altered; a read error may explain this. The chain joins TRBV29-1 to TRBJ2-3, with TRBD2 identical over 12 bases. Germline lookup yields CDR1 SQVTM and CDR2 ANQGSEA. CDR3 length equals 15 residues. The CDR3 protein is CSVDLLAGGTDAQYF. CDR3 sequence (DNA): TGCAGCGTTGATTTACTAGCGGGAGGCACAGATGCGCAGTATTTT.

The chain couples TRBV29-1 to TRBJ1-2, with D uncertain. Trimming cost V 5 bases and J 6 bases, with 10 bases left between them. Germline V gene sequence: CDR1 SQVTM, CDR2 ANQGSEA. CDR3 length: 11 amino acids. CDR3 bases: TGCAGCGTTTCGGGGATAGATGGCTACACCTTC. As protein: CSVSGIDGYTF.

This chain links TRBV7-2 with TRBJ2-7, with 9 bases aligning to TRBD2. Judging by the DNA end, TRBJ2-5 fits better; the J call may be wrong. The germline V gene encodes CDR1 SGHTA and CDR2 FQGNSA. CDR3 length: 14 amino acids. CDR3 DNA: TGTGCCAGCTGGGCGGGGGGGCTCCAAGAGACCCAGTACTTC. It translates to CASWAGGLQETQYF.

This chain uses TRBV20-1 with TRBJ2-5, with TRBD2 matching 10 bases. Trimming cost V 6 bases and J 5 bases; bases outside gene matches: 9. In germline, CDR1 is DFQATT, CDR2 SNEGSKA (reference sequence). This CDR3 comprises 14 residues. The CDR3 nucleotides read TGCAGTGCCAAAGCGGGAGGGCCAAGGGAGACCCAGTACTTC. Encoded protein: CSAKAGGPRETQYF.

V is TRBV9 and J is TRBJ2-3; D is undetermined. The germline CDR1 and CDR2 sequences are SGDLS and YYNGEE. V dropped 5 bases and J dropped 0 bases, with 7 bases sitting between them. This CDR3 is 13 amino acids long. CDR3 protein: CASSERSTDTQYF. The CDR3 region has the DNA TGTGCCAGCAGTGAAAGGAGCACAGATACGCAGTATTTT. Full variable domain (rest looked up from reference TRBV9 and TRBJ2-3): DSGVTQTPKHLITATGQRVTLRCSPRSGDLSVYWYQQSLDQGLQFLIQYYNGEERAKGNILERFSAQQFPDLHSELNLSSLELGDSALYFCASSERSTDTQYFGPGTRLTVL.

In its sample, this clonotype was seen many times. The J gene is TRBJ1-4, the V gene TRBV7-2; TRBD1 might be the D (5 bases). CDR3 length: 14 amino acids. The V gene lost 5 bases and the J gene lost 12 bases, with 19 bases spanning the gap. Germline V gives CDR1 SGHTA, CDR2 FQGNSA. CDR3 coding DNA: TGTGCCAGCAGCCCTCAGGGACTTCTTGGGGAACTGTTTTTT. Encoded protein: CASSPQGLLGELFF.

This clonotype was observed a handful of times. This rearrangement joins TRBV4-2 to TRBJ1-2; the D gene is possibly TRBD1 (5 bases). This CDR3 is 16 amino acids long. V was trimmed by 0 bases and J by 4 bases, leaving 15 bases between them. Germline lookup yields CDR1 LGHNA and CDR2 YNFKEQ. As DNA, the CDR3 is TGTGCCAGCAGCCAAGAAGGAGACAGCTCAATCTATGGCTACACCTTC. Amino acid sequence: CASSQEGDSSIYGYTF.

This clonotype has more than one count but fewer than ten. The chain is built from TRBV7-8 and TRBJ1-1; 9 bases fit TRBD1. Germline CDR1 SGHVS, CDR2 FQNEAQ. The V and J ends lost 3 bases and 5 bases, in that order; junction bases with no gene match: 16. CDR3 size: 18 residues. This CDR3 is CASSFDSRTGQGRTEAFF. CDR3 nucleotide sequence: TGTGCCAGCAGCTTTGATTCCCGGACGGGACAGGGAAGAACTGAAGCTTTCTTT.

This clonotype occurred a few times. J is TRBJ2-1 and V is TRBV12-3 or TRBV12-4, with TRBD2 matching 8 bases. V gave up 1 base and J gave up 3 bases; unmatched junction bases: 8. There are 17 residues in the CDR3. In DNA, the CDR3 is TGTGCCAGCAGTTTAGAACCGGGGCTAGCGGGCTACAATGAGCAGTTCTTC. It codes for CASSLEPGLAGYNEQFF.

This clonotype was seen ten or more times. V gene TRBV12-3 or TRBV12-4 combines with J gene TRBJ2-2; no definite D call. There are 16 residues in the CDR3. V lost 10 bases to trimming and J lost 5 bases, with 23 bases between them. CDR3 in DNA: TGTGCCACCAGGCTCCCTGGCGCGAGTCTGACCGGGGAGCTGTTTTTT. Translation gives CATRLPGASLTGELFF.

The genes are TRBV29-1 and TRBJ2-5; 11 bases are shared with TRBD2. The V gene end was trimmed by 5 bases and the J gene end by 3 bases; junction bases not matched to a gene: 2. CDR1 and CDR2 (germline): SQVTM, ANQGSEA. The CDR3 has 13 residues. The CDR3 reads CSVQTSGEETQYF. In nucleotides, the CDR3 is TGCAGCGTTCAGACTAGCGGGGAAGAGACCCAGTACTTC. Complete variable domain (other parts from reference TRBV29-1 and TRBJ2-5): SAVISQKPSRDICQRGTSLTIQCQVDSQVTMMFWYRQQPGQSLTLIATANQGSEATYESGFVIDKFPISRPNLTFSTLTVSNMSPEDSSIYLCSVQTSGEETQYFGPGTRLLVL.

V is TRBV7-9 and J is TRBJ2-2; no clear D. This CDR3 region has 15 residues. With 1 base removed from V and 1 base from J, the gap between germline ends came to 7 bases. Germline V gene sequence: CDR1 SEHNR, CDR2 FQNEAQ (reference sequence). The CDR3 region is CASSLGLGNTGELFF. The CDR3 coding sequence is TGTGCCAGCAGCTTAGGGTTGGGGAACACCGGGGAGCTGTTTTTT. Full variable domain (remainder filled in from reference TRBV7-9 and TRBJ2-2): DTGVSQNPRHKITKRGQNVTFRCDPISEHNRLYWYRQTLGQGPEFLTYFQNEAQLEKSRLLSDRFSAERPKGSFSTLEIQRTEQGDSAMYLCASSLGLGNTGELFFGEGSRLTVL.

The rearrangement joins TRBV29-1 to TRBJ2-5; D unresolved. Trimming left V 3 bases short and J 5 bases short, with 16 bases between. The CDR3 has 14 amino acids. Germline CDR1 SQVTM, CDR2 ANQGSEA. CDR3 coding DNA: TGCAGCGTTGAGAGCAGGTCCCAGCCCGAGACCCAGTACTTC. This sequence encodes CSVESRSQPETQYF.

For this clonotype: This likely comes from a read error, as the CDR3 has no conserved phenylalanine or tryptophan at its end. The chain couples TRBV7-7 to TRBJ2-3; D is unclear. This CDR3 comprises 15 residues. CDR1 is SSHAT and CDR2 is FNYEAQ in the germline V gene (reference sequence). CDR3 sequence reads: CASSIGNLITDTQYL. The CDR3 nucleotides are TGTGCTAGCAGCATCGGAAATCTCATCACAGATACGCAGTATTTG.